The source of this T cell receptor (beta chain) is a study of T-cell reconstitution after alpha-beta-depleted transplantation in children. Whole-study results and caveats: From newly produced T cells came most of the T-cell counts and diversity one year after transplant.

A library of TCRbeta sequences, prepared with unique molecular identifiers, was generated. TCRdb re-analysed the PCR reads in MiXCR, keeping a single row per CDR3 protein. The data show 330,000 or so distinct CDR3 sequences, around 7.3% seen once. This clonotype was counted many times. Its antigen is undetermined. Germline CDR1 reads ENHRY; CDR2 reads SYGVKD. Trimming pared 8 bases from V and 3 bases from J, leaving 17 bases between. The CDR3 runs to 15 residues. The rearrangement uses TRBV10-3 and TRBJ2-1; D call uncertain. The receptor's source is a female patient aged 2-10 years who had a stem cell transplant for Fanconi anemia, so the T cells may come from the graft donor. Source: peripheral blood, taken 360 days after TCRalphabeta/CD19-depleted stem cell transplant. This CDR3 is CAIASGDPLYNEQFF. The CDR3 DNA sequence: TGTGCCATCGCCTCAGGAGACCCACTCTACAATGAGCAGTTCTTC.